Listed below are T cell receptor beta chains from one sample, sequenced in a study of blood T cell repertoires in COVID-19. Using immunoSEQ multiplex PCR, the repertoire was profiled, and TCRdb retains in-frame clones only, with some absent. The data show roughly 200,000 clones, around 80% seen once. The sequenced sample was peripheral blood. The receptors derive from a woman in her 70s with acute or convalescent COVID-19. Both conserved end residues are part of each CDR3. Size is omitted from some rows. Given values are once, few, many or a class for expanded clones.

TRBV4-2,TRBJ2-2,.,CASSPRLAGQDGELFF
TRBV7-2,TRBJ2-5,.,CASSPGDRQETQYF
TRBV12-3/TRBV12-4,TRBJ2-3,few,CASSLGSDTQYF
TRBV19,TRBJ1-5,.,CASSSGQVPNQPQHF
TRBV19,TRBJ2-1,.,CASSTEQGRGNNEQFF
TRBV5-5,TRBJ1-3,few,CASSFYPQGSGNTIYF
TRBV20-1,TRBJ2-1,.,CSAPTSGTQFF
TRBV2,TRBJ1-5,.,CASSGGSASNQPQHF
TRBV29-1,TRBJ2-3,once,CSVEGASGARTDTQYF
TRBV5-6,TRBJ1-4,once,CASSLMSTGNNEKLFF
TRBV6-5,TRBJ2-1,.,CASSTYNEQFF
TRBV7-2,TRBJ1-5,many,CASSKQGASNQPQHF
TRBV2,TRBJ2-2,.,CASSEPIPGQGRTGELFF
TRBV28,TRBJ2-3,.,CASSGTSGMEWTDTQYF
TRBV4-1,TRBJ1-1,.,CASSQEVEGTEAFF
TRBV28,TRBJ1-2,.,CASSLEGGYGYTF
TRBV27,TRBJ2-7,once,CASSFRLAGGPGYEQYF
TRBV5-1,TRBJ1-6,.,CASSTDGTGVISPLHF
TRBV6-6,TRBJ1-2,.,CASSSVGQGAGGYTF
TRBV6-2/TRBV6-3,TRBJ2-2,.,CASSYLTGELFF
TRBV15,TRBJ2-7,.,CATSRVPTGFDEQYF
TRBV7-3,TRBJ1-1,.,CASSLRGLNTEAFF
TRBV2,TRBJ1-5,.,CASSSGGASGQPQHF
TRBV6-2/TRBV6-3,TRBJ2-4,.,CASSYSSLAKNIQYF
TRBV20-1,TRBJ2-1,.,CSASPSGRSYNEQFF
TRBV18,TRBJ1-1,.,CASSPQGGGWTEAFF
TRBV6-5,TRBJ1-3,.,CASKDSINSGNTIYF
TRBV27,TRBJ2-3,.,CASSLFAASGRGTDTQYF